Here is one T cell receptor beta chain with its context. The entry originates in a study of spatial heterogeneity in lung cancer. As for the study in general: A unique TCR and UMI combination showed up more than ten times in raw reads, on average.

One entry per CDR3 protein results from TCRdb running MiXCR on the 5' RACE reads. Among 40,000 to 55,000 distinct CDR3 sequences listed, approximately 7% were seen once. With 4 bases removed from V and 3 bases from J, the gap between germline ends came to 10 bases. The CDR3 consists of 12 residues. CDR1 is DFQATT and CDR2 is SNEGSKA in the germline V gene (reference sequence). Time point given: sample taken at primary tumor resection. Whole RNA was taken from tumor, nontumor lung or frozen PBMC; it was then sequenced unsorted. The chain has TRBV20-1 and TRBJ2-7; weak D call: TRBD2 (6 bases). This TCR came from a female donor with early-stage non-small cell lung cancer. Material: PBMCs, obtained at surgery. The CDR3 DNA reads TGCAGTGCTAACCGGGACTTCTACGAGCAGTACTTC. Amino acid sequence: CSANRDFYEQYF.